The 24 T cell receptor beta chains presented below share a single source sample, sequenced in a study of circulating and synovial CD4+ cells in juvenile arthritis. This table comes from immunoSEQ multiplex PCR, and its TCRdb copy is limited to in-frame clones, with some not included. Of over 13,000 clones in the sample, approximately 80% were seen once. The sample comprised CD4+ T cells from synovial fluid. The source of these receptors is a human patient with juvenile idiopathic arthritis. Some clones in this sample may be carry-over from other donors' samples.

CDR3 sequence: CASSYTLNQPQHF. The CDR3 nucleotides read TGTGCCAGCAGTTACACTCTCAATCAGCCCCAGCATTTT. V is TRBV6-5 and J is TRBJ1-5; D unresolved. This CDR3 is built from 13 residues. Trimming removed 2 bases at V and 3 bases at J, with 5 bases between. The germline V gene has CDR1 MNHEY and CDR2 SVGAGI.

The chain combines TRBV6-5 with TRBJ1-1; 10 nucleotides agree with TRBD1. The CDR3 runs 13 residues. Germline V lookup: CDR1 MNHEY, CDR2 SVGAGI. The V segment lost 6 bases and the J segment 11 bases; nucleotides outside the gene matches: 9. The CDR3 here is CASRSRDRGNAFF. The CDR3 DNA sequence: TGTGCCAGCAGGTCCCGGGACAGGGGAAACGCTTTCTTT.

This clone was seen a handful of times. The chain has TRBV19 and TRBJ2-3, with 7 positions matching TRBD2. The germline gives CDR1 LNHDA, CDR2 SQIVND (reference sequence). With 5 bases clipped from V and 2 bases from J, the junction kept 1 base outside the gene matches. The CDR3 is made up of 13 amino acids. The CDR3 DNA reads TGTGCCAGTAGTCGGGAGGACACAGATACGCAGTATTTT. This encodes CASSREDTDTQYF.

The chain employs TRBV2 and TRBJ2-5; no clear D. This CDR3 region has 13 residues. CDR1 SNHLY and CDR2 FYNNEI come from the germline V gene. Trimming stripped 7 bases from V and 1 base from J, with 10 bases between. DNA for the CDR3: TGTGCCAGCATGAAAGACATCCAAGAGACCCAGTACTTC. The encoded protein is CASMKDIQETQYF.

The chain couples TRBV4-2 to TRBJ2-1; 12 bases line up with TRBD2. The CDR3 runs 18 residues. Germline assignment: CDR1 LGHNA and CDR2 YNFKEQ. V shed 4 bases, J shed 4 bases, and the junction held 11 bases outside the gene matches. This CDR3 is CASSRGLAGLSWYNEQFF. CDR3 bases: TGTGCCAGCAGCCGAGGACTAGCGGGGCTTTCATGGTACAATGAGCAGTTCTTC.

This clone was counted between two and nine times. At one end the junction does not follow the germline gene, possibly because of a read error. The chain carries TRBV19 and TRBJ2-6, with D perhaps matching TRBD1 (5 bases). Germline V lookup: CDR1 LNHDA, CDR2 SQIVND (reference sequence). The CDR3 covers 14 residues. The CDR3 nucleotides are TGTGCCAGCCGTCCTGCCTCTGGGGCCAACGCCCTGACTTTC. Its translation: CASRPASGANALTF.

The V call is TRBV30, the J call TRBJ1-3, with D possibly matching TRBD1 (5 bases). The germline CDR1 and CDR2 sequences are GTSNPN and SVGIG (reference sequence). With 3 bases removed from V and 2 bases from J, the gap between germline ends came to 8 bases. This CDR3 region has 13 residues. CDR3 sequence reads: CAWRLGAGNTIYF. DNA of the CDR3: TGTGCCTGGAGGCTAGGGGCTGGAAACACCATATATTTT.

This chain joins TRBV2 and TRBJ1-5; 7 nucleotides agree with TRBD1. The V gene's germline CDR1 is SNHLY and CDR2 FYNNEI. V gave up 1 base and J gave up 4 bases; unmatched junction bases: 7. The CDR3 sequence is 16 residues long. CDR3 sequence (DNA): TGTGCCAGCAGTGAAGGTGGAGGGGGCGTGAATCAGCCCCAGCATTTT. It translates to CASSEGGGGVNQPQHF.

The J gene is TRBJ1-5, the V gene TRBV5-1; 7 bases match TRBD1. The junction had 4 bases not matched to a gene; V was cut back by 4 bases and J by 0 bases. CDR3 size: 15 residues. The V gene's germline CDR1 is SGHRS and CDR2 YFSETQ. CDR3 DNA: TGCGCCAGCAGCCCAGGGGGGTATAGCAATCAGCCCCAGCATTTT. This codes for CASSPGGYSNQPQHF.

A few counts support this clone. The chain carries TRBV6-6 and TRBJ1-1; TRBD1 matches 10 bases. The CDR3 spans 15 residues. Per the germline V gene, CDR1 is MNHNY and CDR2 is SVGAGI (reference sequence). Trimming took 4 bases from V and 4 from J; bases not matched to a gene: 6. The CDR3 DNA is TGTGCCAGCAGTTCCCTGGGACAGGGGTTCACTGAAGCTTTCTTT. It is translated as CASSSLGQGFTEAFF.

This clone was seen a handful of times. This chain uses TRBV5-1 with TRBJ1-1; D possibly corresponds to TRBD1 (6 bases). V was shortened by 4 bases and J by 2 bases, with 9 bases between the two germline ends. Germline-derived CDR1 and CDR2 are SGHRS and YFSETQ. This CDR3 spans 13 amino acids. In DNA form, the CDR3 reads TGCGCCAGCAGCCTGGGGGCAAACACTGAAGCTTTCTTT. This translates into CASSLGANTEAFF.

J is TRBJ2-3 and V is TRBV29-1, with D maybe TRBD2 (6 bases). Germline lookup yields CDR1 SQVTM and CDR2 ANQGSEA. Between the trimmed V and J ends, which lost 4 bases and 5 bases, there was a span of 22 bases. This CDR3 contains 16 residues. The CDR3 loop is CSVAGGTPSPGDTQYF. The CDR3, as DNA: TGCAGCGTTGCAGGAGGGACTCCCTCGCCAGGAGATACGCAGTATTTT.

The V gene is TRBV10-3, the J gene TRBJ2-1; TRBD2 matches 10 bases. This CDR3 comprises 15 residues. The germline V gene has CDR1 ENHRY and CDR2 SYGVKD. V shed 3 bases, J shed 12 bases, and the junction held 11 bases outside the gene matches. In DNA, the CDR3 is TGTGCCATCAGTGAATGGCTAGCGGGGGTCAGGGGGCAGTTCTTC. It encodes CAISEWLAGVRGQFF.

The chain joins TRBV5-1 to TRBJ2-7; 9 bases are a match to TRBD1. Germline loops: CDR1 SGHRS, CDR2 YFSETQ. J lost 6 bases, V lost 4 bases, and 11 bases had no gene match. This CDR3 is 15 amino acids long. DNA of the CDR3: TGCGCCAGCAGCAGCCGGGACAGGGTAGAGGGCGAGCAGTACTTC. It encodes CASSSRDRVEGEQYF.

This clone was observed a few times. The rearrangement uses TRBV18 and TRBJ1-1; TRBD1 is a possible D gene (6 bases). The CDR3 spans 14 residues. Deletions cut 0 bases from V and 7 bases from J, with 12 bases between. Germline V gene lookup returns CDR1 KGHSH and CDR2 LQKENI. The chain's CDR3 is CASSPPNTGNEAFF. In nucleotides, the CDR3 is TGTGCCAGCTCACCACCGAACACAGGGAATGAAGCTTTCTTT.

The CDR3 protein is CASSQDWVLARYNEQFF. The CDR3 DNA sequence: TGCGCCAGCAGCCAAGACTGGGTGCTAGCCCGTTACAATGAGCAGTTCTTC. V gene TRBV4-3 combines with J gene TRBJ2-1, with D possibly being TRBD2 (5 bases). This CDR3 has 17 amino acids. In germline, CDR1 is LGHNA, CDR2 YSLEER. V lost 0 bases and J 4 bases, leaving 16 bases between the germline ends.

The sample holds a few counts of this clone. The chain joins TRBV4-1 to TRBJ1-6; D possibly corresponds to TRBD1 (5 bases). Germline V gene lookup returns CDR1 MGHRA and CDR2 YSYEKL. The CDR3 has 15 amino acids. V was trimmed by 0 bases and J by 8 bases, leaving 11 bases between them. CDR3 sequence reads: CASSQDPGGDSPLHF. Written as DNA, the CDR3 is TGCGCCAGCAGCCAAGACCCAGGAGGGGATTCACCCCTCCACTTT.

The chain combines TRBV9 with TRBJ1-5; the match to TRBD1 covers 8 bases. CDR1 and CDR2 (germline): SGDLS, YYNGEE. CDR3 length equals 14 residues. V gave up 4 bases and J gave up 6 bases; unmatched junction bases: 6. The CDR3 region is CASSSGQGPQPQHF. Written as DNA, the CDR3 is TGTGCCAGCAGCTCTGGACAGGGACCTCAGCCCCAGCATTTT.

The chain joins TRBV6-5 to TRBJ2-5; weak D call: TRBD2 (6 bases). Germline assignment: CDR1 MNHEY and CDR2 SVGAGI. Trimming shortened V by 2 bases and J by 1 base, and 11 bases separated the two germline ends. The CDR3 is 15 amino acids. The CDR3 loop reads CASSYMGGGQETQYF. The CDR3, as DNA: TGTGCCAGCAGTTACATGGGGGGTGGCCAAGAGACCCAGTACTTC.

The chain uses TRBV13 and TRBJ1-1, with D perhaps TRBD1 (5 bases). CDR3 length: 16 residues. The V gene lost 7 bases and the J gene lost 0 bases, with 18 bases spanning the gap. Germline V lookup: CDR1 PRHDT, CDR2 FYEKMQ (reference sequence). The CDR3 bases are TGTGCCAGCACATTCGGGGGAGGGCGGATGAACACTGAAGCTTTCTTT. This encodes CASTFGGGRMNTEAFF.

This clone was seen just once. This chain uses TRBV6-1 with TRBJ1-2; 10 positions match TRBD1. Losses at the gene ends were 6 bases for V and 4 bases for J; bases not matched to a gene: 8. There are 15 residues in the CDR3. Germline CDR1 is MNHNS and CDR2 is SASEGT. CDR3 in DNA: TGTGCCAGCAGGGCTCCGGGACAGGGGTCCTATGGCTACACCTTC. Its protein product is CASRAPGQGSYGYTF.

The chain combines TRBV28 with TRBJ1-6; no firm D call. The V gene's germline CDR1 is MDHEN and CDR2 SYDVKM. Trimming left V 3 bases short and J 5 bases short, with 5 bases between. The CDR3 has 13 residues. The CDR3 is CASSFQDNSPLHF. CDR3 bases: TGTGCCAGCAGTTTCCAGGATAATTCACCCCTCCACTTT. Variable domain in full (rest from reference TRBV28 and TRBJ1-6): DVKVTQSSRYLVKRTGEKVFLECVQDMDHENMFWYRQDPGLGLRLIYFSYDVKMKEKGDIPEGYSVSREKKERFSLILESASTNQTSMYLCASSFQDNSPLHFGNGTRLTVT.

The CDR3 DNA is TGCAGCGTTGTTAGGAACACTGAAGCTTTCTTT. This gives the protein CSVVRNTEAFF. The chain links TRBV29-1 to TRBJ1-1; D gene uncertain. Trimming pared 4 bases from V and 1 base from J, leaving 4 bases between. CDR1 and CDR2 (germline): SQVTM, ANQGSEA. There are 11 residues in the CDR3.

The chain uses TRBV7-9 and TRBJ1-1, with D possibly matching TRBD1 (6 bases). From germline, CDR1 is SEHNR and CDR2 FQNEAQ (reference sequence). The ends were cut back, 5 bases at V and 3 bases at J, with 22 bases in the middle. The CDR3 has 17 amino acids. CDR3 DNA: TGTGCCAGCAGCCCCCTCGGGGGGCCCAACGGGGACACTGAAGCTTTCTTT. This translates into CASSPLGGPNGDTEAFF. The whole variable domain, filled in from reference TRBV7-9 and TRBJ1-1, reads DTGVSQNPRHKITKRGQNVTFRCDPISEHNRLYWYRQTLGQGPEFLTYFQNEAQLEKSRLLSDRFSAERPKGSFSTLEIQRTEQGDSAMYLCASSPLGGPNGDTEAFFGQGTRLTVV.